The 2 T cell receptor beta chains in this list originate from one sample, sequenced in a study of early T cells in non-severe SARS-CoV-2 infection. TCRdb independently ran MiXCR on the 5' RACE reads; one entry per CDR3 protein. The profile covers more than 30,000 distinct CDR3 sequences, with approximately 7.1% appearing a single time and 13% taken by the ten largest. Material: whole blood, obtained at baseline. The source is an adult who was a healthcare worker with PCR-confirmed SARS-CoV-2 infection or an uninfected control (not recorded which).

This clonotype came up many times. This chain uses TRBV24-1 with TRBJ2-2; 12 bases map to TRBD2. This CDR3 comprises 23 residues. Unmatched junction bases numbered 19, after V lost 3 bases and J lost 0 bases. Germline V gives CDR1 KGHDR, CDR2 SFDVKD. The DNA of the CDR3 is TGTGCCACCAGTGATCTCCCTTTTTCTGGTGGACTAGCGGGATGGTCGAACACCGGGGAGCTGTTTTTT. It yields the protein CATSDLPFSGGLAGWSNTGELFF.

At least ten counts were recorded for this clonotype. The genes are TRBV20-1 and TRBJ1-1, with D tentatively TRBD1 (5 bases). In germline, CDR1 is DFQATT, CDR2 SNEGSKA (reference sequence). The CDR3 runs to 14 residues. Trimming left V 4 bases short and J 3 bases short, with 15 bases between. The CDR3 loop reads CSAKGDQGDTEAFF. In nucleotides, the CDR3 is TGCAGTGCTAAAGGGGACCAAGGTGACACTGAAGCTTTCTTT.